The entry that follows covers one T cell receptor beta chain sequence. Its specificity is not known. There were only Caucasian adults among the donors, and all lived in Nashville, Tennessee. The V and J ends lost 7 bases and 7 bases respectively, with 20 bases between them. The CDR3 totals 15 residues. Germline assignment: CDR1 SEHNR and CDR2 FQNEAQ (reference sequence). How the authors handled the data: Junction-only immunoSEQ sequences carried no quality scores, so filtering differed. Profiling relied on immunoSEQ multiplex PCR, and the TCRdb table lists in-frame clones only, not all of them. V, J and clone size derive from that table, while D and trimming were established from the DNA sequence. The profile shows roughly 2.5 million clones, 85% to 95% of them singletons. This record belongs to a study of shared clonotypes between healthy human individuals. General study points: On the whole, naive subsets had larger estimated richness than memory subsets had. Non-shared clonotypes were found to have lower generation probabilities than the clonotypes that were shared by all four of the sorted-subset donors.

This TCR derives from a man aged 18 to 30 in good health. The sample taken for sequencing was naive CD4+ T cells sorted from blood. Subset: CD45RA+ positively selected. The chain uses TRBV7-9 and TRBJ2-1; D tentatively fits TRBD1 or TRBD2 (5 bases each). Written as DNA, the CDR3 is TGTGCCAGCACCCTGGACCAGTTGGGGGAAAATGAGCAGTTCTTC. Translation gives CASTLDQLGENEQFF. The whole variable domain, remainder taken from reference TRBV7-9 and TRBJ2-1, is DTGVSQNPRHKITKRGQNVTFRCDPISEHNRLYWYRQTLGQGPEFLTYFQNEAQLEKSRLLSDRFSAERPKGSFSTLEIQRTEQGDSAMYLCASTLDQLGENEQFFGPGTRLTVL.